This T cell receptor beta chain derives from a study of cytomegalovirus exposure and HLA in healthy donors (dated 2017 in TCRdb). The study in broad terms: An earlier analysis of approximately 590 of the donors reported 250 to 300 Gb of sequence data and around 120 million unique TCR beta sequences from 150 million to 200 million T cells. Approximately 300 gigabases of sequencing data and roughly 90 million unique TCR sequences were included in an early release covering roughly 600 HLA-typed donors. Of the roughly 400 genotyped donors, 81% were placed in the genetic ancestry cluster associated with self-reported Caucasian donors. The study aimed to test whether cataloging public T cell receptors could reveal signatures of past pathogen exposure. The T cell repertoires of under 750 subjects were profiled by immunosequencing and related to cytomegalovirus serostatus. Along with the approximately 650-subject first cohort, a separate validation cohort of over a hundred different subjects was used. To predict cytomegalovirus infection status, the study combined high-throughput TCR immunosequencing, statistical association of individual TCRs with disease status, and machine learning. A later analysis re-examined previously published TCR beta repertoires from hundreds of donors and added high-resolution HLA genotyping to investigate patterns of TCR occurrence. The later analysis used no new phenotypic data to find candidate immune exposures, relying instead on TCR beta sequences and their occurrence across donors. An earlier analysis of approximately 630 of the donors applied high-throughput TCR beta sequencing to assess whether each TCR beta V gene segment acted as functional or pseudogenic. Donor age, sex, ethnicity and CMV serostatus were collected together with the repertoire data. In a later genetic analysis, genome-wide SNP genotypes for about three fifths of the roughly 670 donors were used, and that subset was treated as a discovery cohort. All discovery cohort repertoires had been generated on a single sequencing platform. HLA typing included class I and class II loci at four-digit resolution. Typing coverage varied by locus: roughly 620-640 donors for A, B, C, DRB1 and DQB1; about 520 for DQA1; approximately 610 for DPA1; around 450 for DPB1. Roughly five DR-DQ haplotypes were handled as single units for association and clustering because linkage in the cohort was strong. On average, approximately 250,000 unique TCR beta nucleotide sequences were sequenced per donor among some 430 genotyped donors of the cohort, with roughly 18% of those sequences being non-productive. Results the study describes overall, beyond this receptor: Most TCR sequences were observed very rarely across donors, whereas some public TCRs were present in many individuals. For the cohort, immune exposure information was limited to CMV serostatus. In both the original and validation cohorts, the classifier was reported to diagnose cytomegalovirus status with high specificity and sensitivity. The 87-base-pair reads could not distinguish some IMGT-functional V segments, including TRBV6-2 and TRBV6-3, so those segments were excluded. In a later analysis, some 18,000 TCR beta sequences were associated with specific HLA alleles at a false discovery rate of 0.05. In a later analysis, most CMV-associated TCR beta chains were found to appear HLA-restricted, with HLA associations seemingly driven largely by CMV exposure. A later analysis found that TCR association rates varied across HLA loci, with DRB1 alleles showing the most associated TCRs and HLA-C alleles the fewest. The sequencing pipeline was judged likely to have produced a cluster of highly shared sequence variants as a technical artifact. A further reported finding was that TCR beta sequences accurately predicted the HLA-A and HLA-B alleles for most subjects in the first cohort. The earlier analysis of fewer than 750 of the donors excluded fewer than 20 rarely observed V segments, including chromosome 9 orphons, because counts were too low. Linkage disequilibrium might explain the correlated functional status among segregating V segments, but an unknown experimental factor could not be excluded. When HLA alleles, especially DR and DQ, strongly co-occurred, TCR associations were difficult to assign to individual alleles. Because some donors lacked HLA typing at each locus, the association tests relied only on the typed subset. Compared with the 666-donor mean, donors in an Asian-associated ancestry cluster had fewer N-insertions in productive TCRs, according to a later genetic analysis. According to a later analysis, parvovirus B19, influenza, CMV and Epstein-Barr virus appeared linked to several top co-occurrence clusters. In a later analysis, HLA-associated TCR beta chains showed more clonal expansion and lower generation probabilities than non-associated chains that were equally common. The authors suggested that the approach could potentially be extended to other disease states and immunological phenotypes. Sequencing depth was assumed to be roughly uniform across donors in the presence/absence analyses, though that assumption may not hold. A few of the identified cytomegalovirus-associated TCR beta chains were confirmed in vitro to be specific for cytomegalovirus antigens. In an earlier analysis of approximately 590 of the donors, most TCR beta V segments appeared in productive rearrangements about 87% or about 30% of the time, broadly matching IMGT annotations. A total of roughly 160 TCR beta chains were listed by the study as associated with cytomegalovirus. The cohort was sequenced for TCR beta chains only, and without alpha or paired-chain data the features that could be detected were limited. In a later genetic analysis, a missense DCLRE1C variant was associated with V-gene and J-gene trimming of TCR beta chains, and the association was replicated in an independent cohort.

The cohort comprised fewer than 700 healthy bone marrow donors. All cohort members were sampled while nominally healthy, although unrecorded immune exposures were likely present. The donor was CMV seropositive and belonged to the group of 250 to 350 seropositive cohort members. Every donor gave a peripheral blood sample, and the peripheral blood mononuclear cells from that sample were used for TCR beta sequencing. The Qiagen DNeasy Blood Extraction Kit was used to extract genomic DNA from the blood cell samples. This clone was counted a few times. The clone's antigen remains unknown. At one end the junction does not follow the germline gene, possibly because of a read error. The protocol used for the library was the immunoSEQ multiplex PCR assay. A mixture of 60 forward primers for TCR Vbeta segments and 13 reverse primers for TCR Jbeta segments was used in the multiplex PCR. The CDR3 region of rearranged TCR beta genes was amplified from genomic DNA with a multiplex PCR assay. On the Illumina HiSeq System, the amplified TCR beta libraries were sequenced as 87-base-pair reads. Per the original workflow: A later analysis tallied tens of millions of unique TCR beta chains across the 666 repertoires, and about 12 million of those chains were shared by two or more donors. Raw reads were error-corrected and collapsed into unique sequences by a nearest-neighbor algorithm in which closely related sequences were merged to remove PCR and sequencing errors. CDR3 sequences were aligned to IMGT reference sequences to assign V, D and J gene segments. For a sequence to be retained, a match of at least six nucleotides was required to both a V gene segment and a J gene segment. Rearrangements were classified as productive when the CDR3 lacked stop codons and remained in frame with V and J, and all other rearrangements were classified as non-productive. CDR3 was defined according to IMGT convention as the region running from the second conserved V-encoded cysteine to the conserved J-encoded phenylalanine. Sequences without an unambiguous match to a single V gene segment were excluded from the earlier analysis of 500 to 700 of the donors. In an earlier analysis of a few hundred of the donors, V segments were called functional above 56.7% productive rearrangements and were called segregating when the between-donor standard deviation exceeded 5%. To diagnose cytomegalovirus status from the catalog of TCR beta chain sequences, a statistical classification framework was built. In a later analysis, V and J genes were assigned by comparing TCR nucleotide sequences against IMGT/GENE-DB human TR gene sequences. Using the TCRdist pipeline, a later analysis assigned CDR3 sequences along with most-parsimonious VDJ recombination scenarios. In a later analysis, every TCR beta chain was defined by the combination of its CDR3 amino acid sequence and its V-gene family, and reads without a unique V-gene family were dropped. To address suspected cross-contamination and a sequencing artifact, a later analysis removed several hundred highly shared, low-generation-probability nucleotide sequences. A later analysis calculated a clonal expansion index for each public chain from normalized within-repertoire ranks of inferred template counts. Generation probabilities in a later analysis came from a VDJ recombination model fitted to out-of-frame rearrangements, and those results were checked against IGoR. Hypergeometric tests were used in a later analysis to score TCR-TCR, TCR-HLA and TCR-CMV co-occurrence, with a repertoire-size bias correction applied to the TCR pairs. False discovery rates were estimated in a later analysis by permuting HLA or CMV assignments 20 times. In a later analysis, co-occurring TCRs were grouped with DBSCAN, and TCRdist sequence similarity was added when clustering was performed within HLA-allele-positive subsets. Repertoires with fewer than 30,000 or more than 120,000 public chains were left out of co-occurrence clustering, as were roughly five repertoires with anomalous nucleotide sharing. The table was pulled from immuneACCESS by TCRdb, which kept in-frame rearrangements only. Such tables lose some clones; where checked, under half of the loss comes from unresolved V genes, and the rest has no known cause. That table furnishes V, J and clone size, whereas the DNA furnished D and trimming. The sample data list roughly 150,000 clones, and roughly 74% of these were observed just once. The ten largest clones add up to around 11% of the sample.

The CDR1 and CDR2 encoded by the germline V gene (reference sequence) are SEHNR and FQNEAQ. The CDR3 sequence holds 15 residues, the cysteine and phenylalanine included. Just CDR3 DNA is preserved here, 45 bases in frame from base 1. The chain couples TRBV7-9 to TRBJ2-7, with a tentative D gene TRBD1 over 5 matching bases. The source material was PBMCs. This TCR came from a man aged 18 to 30 in good health and CMV-seropositive. The DNA reads as follows: TGTTCCAGCAGCTCAGACAGATCCCCCTCCTACGAGCAGTACTTC. Its amino acids are CSSSSDRSPSYEQYF. Outside the CDR3, residues come from the reference TRBV7-9 and TRBJ2-7 proteins, so the full variable domain is: DTGVSQNPRHKITKRGQNVTFRCDPISEHNRLYWYRQTLGQGPEFLTYFQNEAQLEKSRLLSDRFSAERPKGSFSTLEIQRTEQGDSAMYLCSSSSDRSPSYEQYFGPGTRLTVT.